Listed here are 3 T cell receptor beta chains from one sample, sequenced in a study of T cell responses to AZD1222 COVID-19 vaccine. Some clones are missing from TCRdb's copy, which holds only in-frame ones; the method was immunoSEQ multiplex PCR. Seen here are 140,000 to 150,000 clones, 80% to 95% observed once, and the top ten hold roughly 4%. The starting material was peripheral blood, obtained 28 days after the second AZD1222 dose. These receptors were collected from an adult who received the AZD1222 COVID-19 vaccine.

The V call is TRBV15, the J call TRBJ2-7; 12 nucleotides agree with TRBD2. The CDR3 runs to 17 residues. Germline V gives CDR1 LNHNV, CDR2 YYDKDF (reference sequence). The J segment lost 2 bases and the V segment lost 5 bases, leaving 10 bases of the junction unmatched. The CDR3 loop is CATSFAITSGGPYEQYF. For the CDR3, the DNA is TGTGCCACCAGCTTCGCTATTACTAGCGGGGGGCCCTACGAGCAGTACTTC.

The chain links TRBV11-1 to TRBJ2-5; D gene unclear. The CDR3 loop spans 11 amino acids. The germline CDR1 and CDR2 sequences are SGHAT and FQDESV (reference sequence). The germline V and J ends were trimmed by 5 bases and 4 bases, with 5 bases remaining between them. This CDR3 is CASSLGETQYF. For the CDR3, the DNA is TGTGCCAGCAGCCTAGGAGAGACCCAGTACTTC. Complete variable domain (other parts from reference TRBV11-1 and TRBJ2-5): EAEVAQSPRYKITEKSQAVAFWCDPISGHATLYWYRQILGQGPELLVQFQDESVVDDSQLPKDRFSAERLKGVDSTLKIQPAELGDSAMYLCASSLGETQYFGPGTRLLVL.

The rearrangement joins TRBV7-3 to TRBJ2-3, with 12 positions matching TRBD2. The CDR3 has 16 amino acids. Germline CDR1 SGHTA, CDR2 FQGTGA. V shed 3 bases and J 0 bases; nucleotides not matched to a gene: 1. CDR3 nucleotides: TGTGCCAGCAGCTTGGGGACTAGCGGGAGCACAGATACGCAGTATTTT. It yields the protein CASSLGTSGSTDTQYF.